The 12 T cell receptor beta chains listed next were all sequenced from one sample in a study of OX40 agonist ivuxolimab in advanced cancers. Here immunoSEQ multiplex PCR was the method, and the copy in TCRdb shows in-frame clones only, minus some. Among approximately 100,000 clones listed, just over 90% were seen once. Sequencing used CD4+ or CD8+ T cells sorted from blood, obtained in a trial of the OX40 agonist ivuxolimab. The origin of the receptors is an adult with an advanced solid tumor such as melanoma, head and neck, liver or kidney cancer.

The chain joins TRBV6-5 to TRBJ1-4; possibly TRBD1 for D (5 bases). The CDR3 is 15 amino acids. Germline V gene lookup returns CDR1 MNHEY and CDR2 SVGAGI. Trimming cost V 2 bases and J 8 bases, with 15 bases left between them. The CDR3 sequence: CASSYHVGGNEKLFF. CDR3 DNA: TGTGCCAGCAGTTACCACGTCGGGGGGAACGAAAAACTGTTTTTT.

The chain employs TRBV6-1 and TRBJ1-6, with TRBD1 as a possible D gene (6 bases). Germline V CDR1 and CDR2: MNHNS, SASEGT. V shed 1 base and J shed 5 bases, with 9 bases lying between them. This CDR3 has 15 amino acids. CDR3 sequence reads: CASSEVTGNNSPLHF. The CDR3 DNA is TGTGCCAGCAGTGAAGTAACAGGGAATAATTCACCCCTCCACTTT.

This chain uses TRBV28 with TRBJ2-7, with D perhaps matching TRBD1 (6 bases). The germline V and J ends were trimmed by 4 bases and 2 bases, with 12 bases remaining between them. This CDR3 has 14 amino acids. Germline V gene sequence: CDR1 MDHEN, CDR2 SYDVKM. The CDR3 here is CASSSGTIPYEQYF. The CDR3 nucleotides read TGTGCCAGCAGTTCCGGGACAATCCCCTACGAGCAGTACTTC.

J is TRBJ2-2 and V is TRBV9; 9 bases map to TRBD2. This CDR3 is 16 amino acids long. V was pared by 6 bases and J by 7 bases, with 13 bases of the junction left unmatched. The germline V gene has CDR1 SGDLS and CDR2 YYNGEE. The CDR3 DNA reads as TGTGCCAGCACCGCCACGAGCGGGGGGCCGGACGGGGAGCTGTTTTTT. Translated: CASTATSGGPDGELFF.

The V call is TRBV5-4, the J call TRBJ1-1; TRBD1 agrees at 8 bases. After removal of 4 bases from V and 4 bases from J, the junction contained 6 bases not matched to a gene. The CDR3 is 14 residues long. Looked up from germline, CDR1 is SGHNT and CDR2 is YYREEE (reference sequence). CDR3 sequence: CASSRNRGSTEAFF. Here the CDR3 DNA reads TGTGCCAGCAGCCGTAACAGGGGGAGCACTGAAGCTTTCTTT.

Only one count was recorded for this clone. The chain combines TRBV18 with TRBJ1-4; D call uncertain. Germline values: CDR1 KGHSH, CDR2 LQKENI. The CDR3 covers 13 residues. Trimming cost V 0 bases and J 5 bases, with 4 bases left between them. This CDR3 is CASSPPGNEKLFF. The DNA for the CDR3 is TGTGCCAGCTCACCACCGGGCAATGAAAAACTGTTTTTT.

The rearrangement links TRBV9 to TRBJ1-3, with 8 bases aligning to TRBD1. V lost 4 bases to trimming and J lost 2 bases; unmatched junction nucleotides: 2. The CDR3 sequence is 14 residues long. Germline CDR1 and CDR2: SGDLS and YYNGEE. The CDR3, as DNA: TGTGCCAGCAGCCCGACAGGGGCTGGAAACACCATATATTTT. Its protein product is CASSPTGAGNTIYF.

V is TRBV5-6 and J is TRBJ1-5, with 8 bases matching TRBD1. The CDR3 length is 14 residues. Trimming took 5 bases from V and 7 from J; bases not matched to a gene: 8. From germline, CDR1 is SGHDT and CDR2 YYEEEE. CDR3 amino acids: CASSYTGGTQPQHF. In nucleotides, the CDR3 is TGTGCCAGCAGTTATACAGGGGGAACCCAGCCCCAGCATTTT.

The V and J genes are TRBV14 and TRBJ1-1; 8 bases match TRBD1. V dropped 5 bases and J dropped 5; count of bases not matched to a gene: 7. Germline lookup yields CDR1 SGHDN and CDR2 FVKESK. CDR3 length: 14 amino acids. CDR3 sequence reads: CASSSQGAGTEAFF. For the CDR3, the DNA is TGTGCCAGCAGCTCTCAGGGGGCAGGTACTGAAGCTTTCTTT. Using reference TRBV14 and TRBJ1-1 for the parts outside the CDR3, the full variable domain is EAGVTQFPSHSVIEKGQTVTLRCDPISGHDNLYWYRRVMGKEIKFLLHFVKESKQDESGMPNNRFLAERTGGTYSTLKVQPAELEDSGVYFCASSSQGAGTEAFFGQGTRLTVV.

CDR3: CASSPRSTSWETQYF. For the CDR3, the DNA is TGTGCCAGCAGTCCCCGCTCGACTAGCTGGGAGACCCAGTACTTC. The chain employs TRBV27 and TRBJ2-5; TRBD2 matches 7 bases. V lost 5 bases and J lost 5; bases outside the gene matches: 11. The CDR3 covers 15 residues. Germline V gene data show CDR1 as MNHEY and CDR2 as SMNVEV (reference sequence).

This clone was seen a single time. The chain has TRBV7-9 and TRBJ1-1, with TRBD1 as a possible D gene (6 bases). The CDR3 has 13 residues. The V end was cut by 2 bases, the J end by 3 bases, with 7 bases between. Germline V gene lookup returns CDR1 SEHNR and CDR2 FQNEAQ (reference sequence). CDR3 DNA sequence: TGTGCCAGCAGCTTAAACAGGGACACTGAAGCTTTCTTT. The encoded protein is CASSLNRDTEAFF. The whole variable domain, remainder taken from reference TRBV7-9 and TRBJ1-1, is DTGVSQNPRHKITKRGQNVTFRCDPISEHNRLYWYRQTLGQGPEFLTYFQNEAQLEKSRLLSDRFSAERPKGSFSTLEIQRTEQGDSAMYLCASSLNRDTEAFFGQGTRLTVV.

The CDR3 DNA sequence: TGTGCCAGCACCCGGGATCTAAGGTGGGGCTACACCTTC. It translates to CASTRDLRWGYTF. The chain combines TRBV27 with TRBJ1-2; D is undetermined. Germline V lookup: CDR1 MNHEY, CDR2 SMNVEV (reference sequence). The CDR3 sequence is 13 residues long. Trimming pared 7 bases from V and 8 bases from J, leaving 17 bases between.